This T cell receptor (beta chain) was identified in a study of shared clonotypes between healthy human individuals. Germline CDR1 is MNHEY and CDR2 is SVGAGI. J lost 6 bases, V lost 11 bases, and 3 bases had no gene match. The CDR3 covers 11 residues. Here immunoSEQ multiplex PCR was the method, and the copy in TCRdb shows in-frame clones only, minus some. The repertoire holds about 610,000 clones, with around 96% as singletons. Naive CD8 cells lacked CD45RO and underwent positive selection for CCR7, leaving out terminally differentiated effector memory CD45RA+ cells. The TCR sequence derives from a woman in her thirties in good health. Sequenced input: naive CD8+ T cells sorted from blood. V and J are TRBV6-5 and TRBJ2-1; TRBD2 agrees at 8 bases. Here the CDR3 reads CAAAGGNEQFF. Written as DNA, the CDR3 is TGTGCCGCCGCGGGAGGCAATGAGCAGTTCTTC.